This T cell receptor (beta chain) was identified in a study of CD4 T cells in relation to SARS-CoV-2 and coronaviruses. Study in general: TCR beta CDR3s were sequenced after approximately ten-day antigen culture of PBMCs. Overall study results and limits: Monoreactive clones expanded significantly more to SARS-CoV-2 than crossreactive clones did.

Trimming took 0 bases from V and 1 from J, leaving 13 bases between them. Germline values: CDR1 SGHRS, CDR2 YFSETQ. This CDR3 has 16 amino acids. Produced via immunoSEQ multiplex PCR; TCRdb's table is partial and in-frame only. This sample has under 14,000 clones; roughly 72% occur once, and the top ten carry roughly 18%. On this clone: The antigen remains unidentified.

Before the COVID-19 pandemic, during about 2011-2019, CD4+ T cells were taken from unexposed donors. The cells were cultured for 10 days before CD4+ T cells were isolated. The receptor was isolated from a human donor in good health. This rearrangement joins TRBV5-1 to TRBJ2-5; either TRBD1 or TRBD2 may fit D (5 bases each). The specimen sequenced was CD4+ T cells from PBMCs, cultured in vitro. CDR3 protein: CASSLGGARRQETQYF. The DNA for the CDR3 is TGCGCCAGCAGCTTGGGAGGGGCGCGACGCCAAGAGACCCAGTACTTC.